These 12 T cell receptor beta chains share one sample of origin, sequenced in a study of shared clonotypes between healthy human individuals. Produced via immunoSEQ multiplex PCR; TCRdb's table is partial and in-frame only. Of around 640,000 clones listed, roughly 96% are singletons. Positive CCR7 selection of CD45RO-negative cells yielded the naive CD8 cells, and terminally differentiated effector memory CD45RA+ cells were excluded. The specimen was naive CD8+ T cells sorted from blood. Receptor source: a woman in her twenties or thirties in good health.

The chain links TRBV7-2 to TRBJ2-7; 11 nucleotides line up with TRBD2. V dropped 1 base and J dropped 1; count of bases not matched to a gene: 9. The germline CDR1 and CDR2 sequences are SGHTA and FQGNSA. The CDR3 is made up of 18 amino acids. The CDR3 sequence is CASSLGLAGGRLSYEQYF. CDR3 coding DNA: TGTGCCAGCAGCTTAGGGCTAGCGGGAGGACGATTATCCTACGAGCAGTACTTC.

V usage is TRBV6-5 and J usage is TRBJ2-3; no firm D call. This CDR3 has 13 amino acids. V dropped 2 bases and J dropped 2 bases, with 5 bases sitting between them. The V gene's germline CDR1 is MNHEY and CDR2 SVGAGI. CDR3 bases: TGTGCCAGCAGTTACGCATCCACAGATACGCAGTATTTT. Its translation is CASSYASTDTQYF.

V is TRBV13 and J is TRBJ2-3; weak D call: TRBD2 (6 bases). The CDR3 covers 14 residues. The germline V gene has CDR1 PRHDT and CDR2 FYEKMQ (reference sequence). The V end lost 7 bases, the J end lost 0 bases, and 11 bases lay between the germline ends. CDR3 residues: CASTLASSTDTQYF. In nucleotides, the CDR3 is TGTGCCAGCACACTAGCAAGTAGCACAGATACGCAGTATTTT.

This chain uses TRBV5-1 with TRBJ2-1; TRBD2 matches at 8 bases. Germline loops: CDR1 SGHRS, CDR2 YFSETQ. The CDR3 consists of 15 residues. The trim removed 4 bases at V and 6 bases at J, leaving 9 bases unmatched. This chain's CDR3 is CASSPGGTRLNEQFF. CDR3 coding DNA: TGCGCCAGCAGCCCCGGAGGGACTAGGCTCAATGAGCAGTTCTTC.

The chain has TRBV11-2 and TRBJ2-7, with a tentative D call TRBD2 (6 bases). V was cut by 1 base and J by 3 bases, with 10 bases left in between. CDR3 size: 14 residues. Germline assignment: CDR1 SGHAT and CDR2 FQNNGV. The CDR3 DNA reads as TGTGCCAGCAGCTTAGTAGTGGGGGGCTACGAGCAGTACTTC. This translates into CASSLVVGGYEQYF.

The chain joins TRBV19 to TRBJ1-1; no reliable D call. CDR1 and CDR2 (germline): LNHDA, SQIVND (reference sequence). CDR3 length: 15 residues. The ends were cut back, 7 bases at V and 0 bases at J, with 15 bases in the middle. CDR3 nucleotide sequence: TGTGCCAGTACTCTCCTCGGGTTCATGAACACTGAAGCTTTCTTT. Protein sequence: CASTLLGFMNTEAFF.

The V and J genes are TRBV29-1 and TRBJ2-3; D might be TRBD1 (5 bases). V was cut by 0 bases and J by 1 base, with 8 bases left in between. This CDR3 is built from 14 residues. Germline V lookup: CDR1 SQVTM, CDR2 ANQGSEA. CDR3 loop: CSVEDPQGTDTQYF. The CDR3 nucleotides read TGCAGCGTTGAAGATCCACAGGGCACAGATACGCAGTATTTT.

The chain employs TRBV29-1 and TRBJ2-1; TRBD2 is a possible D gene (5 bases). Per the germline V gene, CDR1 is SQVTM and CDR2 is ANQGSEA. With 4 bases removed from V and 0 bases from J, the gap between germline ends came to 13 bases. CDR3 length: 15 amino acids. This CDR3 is CSVGERSSSYNEQFF. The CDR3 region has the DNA TGCAGCGTTGGCGAGCGGAGCAGCTCCTACAATGAGCAGTTCTTC.

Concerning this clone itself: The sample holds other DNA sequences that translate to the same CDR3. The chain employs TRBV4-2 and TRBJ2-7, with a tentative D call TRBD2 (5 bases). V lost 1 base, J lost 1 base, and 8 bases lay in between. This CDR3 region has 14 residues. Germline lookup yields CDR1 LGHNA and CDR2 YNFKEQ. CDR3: CASSQGGGSYEQYF. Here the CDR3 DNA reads TGTGCCAGCAGCCAAGGTGGAGGATCCTACGAGCAGTACTTC.

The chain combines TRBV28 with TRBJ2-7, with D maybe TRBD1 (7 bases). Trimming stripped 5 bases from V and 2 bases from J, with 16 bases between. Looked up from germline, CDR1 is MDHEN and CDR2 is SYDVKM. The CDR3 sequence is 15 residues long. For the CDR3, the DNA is TGTGCCAGCAGTCACGGAGGGGGCTGGACCTACGAGCAGTACTTC. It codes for CASSHGGGWTYEQYF.

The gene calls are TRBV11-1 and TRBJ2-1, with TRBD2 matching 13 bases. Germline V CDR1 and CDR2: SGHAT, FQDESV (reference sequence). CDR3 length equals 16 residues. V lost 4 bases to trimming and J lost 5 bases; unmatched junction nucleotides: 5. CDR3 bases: TGTGCCAGCAGCTCGCGGACTAGCGGGAGTGACAATGAGCAGTTCTTC. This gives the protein CASSSRTSGSDNEQFF.

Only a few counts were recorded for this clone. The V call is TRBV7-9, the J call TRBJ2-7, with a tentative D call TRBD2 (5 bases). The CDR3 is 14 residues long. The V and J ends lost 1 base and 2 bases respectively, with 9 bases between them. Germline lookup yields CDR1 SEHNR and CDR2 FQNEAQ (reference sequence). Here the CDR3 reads CASSLVSATYEQYF. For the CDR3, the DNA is TGTGCCAGCAGCTTAGTTAGCGCTACCTACGAGCAGTACTTC.